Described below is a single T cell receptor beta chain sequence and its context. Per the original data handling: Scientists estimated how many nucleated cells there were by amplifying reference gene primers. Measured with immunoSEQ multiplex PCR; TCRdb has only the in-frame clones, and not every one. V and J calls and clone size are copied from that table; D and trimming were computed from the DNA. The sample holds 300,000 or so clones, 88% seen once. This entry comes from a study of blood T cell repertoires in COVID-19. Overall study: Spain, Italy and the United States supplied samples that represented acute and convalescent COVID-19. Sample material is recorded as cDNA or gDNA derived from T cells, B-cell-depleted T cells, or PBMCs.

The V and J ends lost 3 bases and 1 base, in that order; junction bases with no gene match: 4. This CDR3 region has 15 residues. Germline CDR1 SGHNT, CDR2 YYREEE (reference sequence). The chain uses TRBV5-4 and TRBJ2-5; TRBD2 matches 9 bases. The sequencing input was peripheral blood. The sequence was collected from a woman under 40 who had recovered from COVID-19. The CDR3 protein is CASSWSGGSQETQYF. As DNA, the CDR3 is TGTGCCAGCAGCTGGAGCGGGGGGTCCCAAGAGACCCAGTACTTC.